This is a list of T cell receptor beta chains from one sample in a study of T cell repertoires in cytomegalovirus infection. Their recognized antigens are unknown. TCRdb re-derived calls from the reads in MiXCR, one entry per CDR3 protein. The sample records about 920,000 distinct CDR3 sequences, roughly 30% being singletons. The sample consisted of cultured CD8+ T cells from PBMCs, taken from culture after CMV antigen stimulation. Receptor source: a human donor in good health (CMV status not recorded). Some clones in this sample may be carry-over from other donors' samples. Each CDR3 is given with its conserved first and last residue. The order of the fields is CDR3 length, J gene, clone size, D gene, V gene, CDR3 protein, CDR3 DNA. A D gene is named only where the DNA matches it firmly. Not every row has a clone size; where given, it reads once, few, many or a size class.

19 TRBJ2-3 many . TRBV7-8 CASSLAGLSLGGSTDTQYF TGTGCCAGCAGCTTAGCAGGACTCAGTTTGGGGGGAAGCACAGATACGCAGTATTTT
17 TRBJ2-2 . TRBD2 TRBV4-2 CVSSQDILAGVGGELFF TGTGTCAGCAGCCAAGATATTCTAGCGGGGGTCGGAGGGGAGCTGTTTTTT
13 TRBJ1-2 . . TRBV6-5 CASSYSGLCGYTF TGTGCCAGCAGTTACTCCGGGCTCTGTGGCTACACCTTC
14 TRBJ2-7 . TRBD2 TRBV7-6 CASRPPGGAGEQYF TGTGCCAGCAGGCCCCCCGGGGGGGCAGGCGAGCAGTACTTC
15 TRBJ1-1 many TRBD1 TRBV12-5 CASGLERVTGNEAFF TGTGCTAGTGGTTTGGAGCGGGTGACAGGGAATGAAGCTTTCTTT
15 TRBJ2-2 . . TRBV19 CASSISGGKSGELFF TGTGCCAGTAGTATCTCAGGGGGGAAGTCCGGGGAGCTGTTTTTT
16 TRBJ2-3 few . TRBV7-9 CASQPRGGRVTDTQYF TGTGCCAGCCAGCCTAGGGGGGGCAGGGTGACAGATACGCAGTATTTT
13 TRBJ1-5 few . TRBV6-5 CASSYTRHQPQHF TGTGCCAGCAGTTATACGAGGCATCAGCCCCAGCATTTT
12 TRBJ2-1 . . TRBV14 CASSQATREQFF TGTGCCAGCAGCCAAGCTACCCGTGAGCAGTTCTTC
14 TRBJ2-3 once . TRBV3-1 CASSQEPGTDTQYF TGTGCCAGCAGCCAAGAACCGGGCACAGATACGCAGTATTTT
14 TRBJ2-5 . . TRBV12-3/TRBV12-4 CASRILGGRETQYF TGTGCCAGCAGGATCCTGGGTGGGCGAGAGACCCAGTACTTC
13 TRBJ2-7 . . TRBV7-9 CASRSQGKYEQYF TGTGCCAGCAGATCTCAGGGAAAATACGAGCAGTACTTC
16 TRBJ2-1 many TRBD2 TRBV7-2 CASSLALGGVGNEQFF TGTGCCAGCAGCTTAGCGCTCGGGGGGGTAGGGAATGAGCAGTTCTTC
15 TRBJ1-1 . . TRBV19 CASHSRGHPNTEAFF TGTGCCAGTCATTCCCGCGGCCACCCGAACACTGAAGCTTTCTTT
14 TRBJ1-2 . . TRBV20-1 CSARDRSLGYGYTF TGCAGTGCTAGAGATAGAAGTTTGGGCTATGGCTACACCTTC
14 TRBJ1-5 . . TRBV28 CASSLNSLNQPQHF TGTGCCAGCAGTTTAAACAGTCTTAATCAGCCCCAGCATTTT
9 TRBJ2-1 few . TRBV6-6 CATHWEQFF TGTGCCACCCATTGGGAGCAGTTCTTC
16 TRBJ2-1 many . TRBV7-9 CASSLPLAGVYNEQFF TGTGCCAGCAGCCTACCCTTGGCCGGGGTTTACAATGAGCAGTTCTTC
16 TRBJ1-3 few TRBD1 TRBV7-2 CASSLVARGTGNTIYF TGTGCCAGCAGCTTAGTTGCCAGGGGGACTGGAAACACCATATATTTT
16 TRBJ2-2 few . TRBV24-1 CATSDSGTGPAGELFF TGTGCCACCAGTGATTCGGGTACAGGGCCCGCGGGGGAGCTGTTTTTT
14 TRBJ1-5 . . TRBV19 CASSTDFLGQPQHF TGTGCCAGTAGTACGGACTTTTTGGGTCAGCCCCAGCATTTT
16 TRBJ2-1 many TRBD1 TRBV6-5 CASSSLPGQGSNEQFF TGTGCCAGCAGTTCTTTACCGGGACAGGGGTCCAATGAGCAGTTCTTC
16 TRBJ2-1 . . TRBV20-1 CSARDVGRGGYNEQFF TGCAGTGCTAGAGATGTGGGTCGGGGCGGCTACAATGAGCAGTTCTTC
16 TRBJ2-3 . . TRBV7-4 CASSPTRNRAGDTQYF TGTGCCAGCAGCCCCACAAGAAACAGGGCAGGAGATACGCAGTATTTT
17 TRBJ2-7 few TRBD1 TRBV7-9 CASSFTGTGGFSYEQYF TGTGCCAGCAGCTTTACCGGGACAGGGGGTTTCTCCTACGAGCAGTACTTC
11 TRBJ1-1 . . TRBV7-9 CALLGGTEAFF TGTGCCTTACTAGGGGGGACTGAAGCTTTCTTT
12 TRBJ1-1 . . TRBV29-1 CSGKQGGPEAFF TGCAGCGGTAAACAGGGTGGTCCTGAAGCTTTCTTT
14 TRBJ2-3 few TRBD1 TRBV6-2/TRBV6-3 CASSYSQGADTQYF TGTGCCAGCAGTTACTCCCAGGGGGCAGATACGCAGTATTTT
14 TRBJ1-1 many TRBD1 TRBV7-3 CASSRGQGSGVAFF TGTGCCAGCAGCCGGGGACAGGGCAGTGGGGTGGCTTTCTTT
11 TRBJ2-2 many . TRBV24-1 CATTNTGELFF TGTGCCACCACTAACACCGGGGAGCTGTTTTTT
12 TRBJ1-2 . . TRBV20-1 CSADTLDYGYTF TGCAGTGCCGATACCCTGGACTATGGCTACACCTTC
14 TRBJ1-3 . . TRBV25-1 CASSSGSTGNTIYF TGTGCCAGCAGTAGTGGGTCGACTGGAAACACCATATATTTT
19 TRBJ2-6 few . TRBV2 CASVGWVATSNSGANVLTF TGTGCCAGCGTTGGGTGGGTGGCGACCTCGAATTCTGGGGCCAACGTCCTGACTTTC
15 TRBJ1-2 . TRBD1 TRBV27 CASSLTGTPNYGYTF TGTGCCAGTAGTTTGACAGGGACACCTAACTATGGCTACACCTTC
17 TRBJ2-7 . . TRBV19 CATIGLKEDWKTYEQYF TGTGCCACTATCGGACTCAAAGAGGACTGGAAAACCTACGAGCAGTACTTC
16 TRBJ1-6 . TRBD1 TRBV25-1 CASSGQGWTYNSPLHF TGTGCCAGCAGCGGACAGGGATGGACCTATAATTCACCCCTCCACTTT
13 TRBJ2-6 . . TRBV3-1 CASTSPDSPRKTF TGTGCCAGCACCTCTCCCGACTCCCCCAGGAAAACTTTC
16 TRBJ2-5 many TRBD2 TRBV7-2 CASSRRTSGGGVTQYF TGTGCCAGCAGCCGCAGGACTAGCGGGGGGGGGGTGACCCAGTACTTC
16 TRBJ2-3 many . TRBV7-2 CASSPLAGPSTDTQYF TGTGCCAGCAGCCCACTTGCGGGCCCAAGCACAGATACGCAGTATTTT
14 TRBJ1-2 . TRBD1 TRBV15 CATSPDREDYGYTF TGTGCCACCAGCCCTGACAGGGAAGACTATGGCTACACCTTC
16 TRBJ2-1 . TRBD1 TRBV20-1 CSARQPGQGSYNEQFF TGCAGTGCTAGACAGCCCGGACAGGGATCCTACAATGAGCAGTTCTTC
13 TRBJ2-7 . . TRBV27 CASRSDSTYEQYF TGTGCCAGCAGATCGGACAGCACCTACGAGCAGTACTTC
15 TRBJ2-1 few TRBD1 TRBV6-2/TRBV6-3 CASSYSDRGRDEQFF TGTGCCAGCAGTTACTCGGACAGGGGAAGGGATGAGCAGTTCTTC
16 TRBJ2-2 . . TRBV7-9 CASSPTDSANTGELFF TGTGCCAGCAGCCCCACGGACAGTGCGAACACCGGGGAGCTGTTTTTT
14 TRBJ2-5 . . TRBV2 CASSEQGGRETQYF TGTGCCAGCAGTGAGCAGGGAGGAAGAGAGACCCAGTACTTC
17 TRBJ2-1 . TRBD2 TRBV4-1 CASSQTVLAGEHNEQFF TGCGCCAGCAGCCAAACGGTACTAGCGGGGGAGCACAATGAGCAGTTCTTC
16 TRBJ1-5 . . TRBV28 CASSLSGEGGNQPQHF TGTGCCAGCAGTTTATCCGGGGAAGGAGGCAATCAGCCCCAGCATTTT
15 TRBJ2-3 . . TRBV10-3 CAITSARPSTDTQYF TGTGCCATCACCTCCGCCCGTCCTAGCACAGATACGCAGTATTTT
15 TRBJ2-5 . . TRBV11-3 CASSPGTAGEETQYF TGTGCCAGCAGCCCTGGGACAGCGGGGGAGGAGACCCAGTACTTC